Below are 19 T cell receptor beta chains sequenced from a single sample in a study of T cells expressing NK-cell markers. With the 5' RACE reads reprocessed, TCRdb shows one record per CDR3 protein and no DNA. The sample includes about 150,000 distinct CDR3 sequences. The sample taken for sequencing was blood T cells: a sorted CD56 or NKG2C T cell subset, CD4+ or CD8+ T cells, or bulk PBMC T cells (not recorded which). These receptors all come from a woman between 50 and 59 years old in good health.

The chain is built from TRBV7-9 and TRBJ2-7; there is no DNA to check the TCRdb D call of TRBD1. CDR3 length equals 13 residues. Looked up from germline, CDR1 is SEHNR and CDR2 is FQNEAQ (reference sequence). The CDR3 sequence is CASATVNSYEQYF.

V is TRBV27 and J is TRBJ2-1; TCRdb picks TRBD1, but there is no DNA to check that call. The CDR3 totals 13 residues. Germline-derived CDR1 and CDR2 are MNHEY and SMNVEV (reference sequence). This CDR3 reads CASAPRGYNEQFF.

V gene TRBV7-6 combines with J gene TRBJ1-1; TCRdb gives TRBD1 as the D gene, but with no DNA this cannot be confirmed. Germline CDR1 and CDR2: SGHVS and FNYEAQ. The CDR3 sequence is 15 residues long. CDR3 loop: CASSQNTGVTQQAFF.

The chain has TRBV24-1 and TRBJ2-1; TCRdb's D call, TRBD1, is unchecked because there is no DNA. The germline V gene has CDR1 KGHDR and CDR2 SFDVKD. This CDR3 spans 16 amino acids. The chain's CDR3 is CATSDLPRTDYNEQFF.

The rearrangement links TRBV6-6 to TRBJ1-5; checking the TCRdb D call of TRBD1 is not possible without DNA. Germline lookup yields CDR1 MNHNY and CDR2 SVGAGI (reference sequence). The CDR3 runs 14 residues. CDR3 sequence: CASADSRGYQPQHF.

The V and J genes are TRBV2 and TRBJ2-2. Germline CDR1 reads SNHLY; CDR2 reads FYNNEI. The CDR3 totals 12 residues. CDR3 amino acids: CASRSNTGELFF.

The rearrangement links TRBV7-3 to TRBJ2-1. The CDR3 length is 13 residues. Germline assignment: CDR1 SGHTA and CDR2 FQGTGA. The CDR3 region is CASSPAMRYEQFF.

The rearrangement uses TRBV4-1 and TRBJ1-2; TCRdb's D gene call, TRBD1, goes unchecked for lack of DNA. From germline, CDR1 is MGHRA and CDR2 YSYEKL. The CDR3 loop spans 15 amino acids. The CDR3 sequence: CASSLEGTGYYGYTF.

The chain has TRBV28 and TRBJ1-2; the TRBD1 assignment by TCRdb is unverifiable without DNA. The CDR3 contains 12 residues. Germline CDR1 and CDR2: MDHEN and SYDVKM. Here the CDR3 reads CASSPVGGGYTF.

The chain joins TRBV6-6 to TRBJ1-2. Germline V gene sequence: CDR1 MNHNY, CDR2 SVGAGI (reference sequence). The length of the CDR3 is 13 residues. The CDR3 protein is CASSYSANYGYTF.

The genes are TRBV4-2 and TRBJ1-1; TCRdb's D gene call, TRBD1, goes unchecked for lack of DNA. CDR1 and CDR2 (germline): LGHNA, YNFKEQ. The CDR3 has 13 amino acids. The CDR3 sequence: CASSRQVNTEAFF.

J is TRBJ2-3 and V is TRBV11-2. Germline CDR1 and CDR2: SGHAT and FQNNGV. The CDR3 consists of 14 residues. This chain's CDR3 is CASSAGWSTDTQYF.

The J gene is TRBJ2-1, the V gene TRBV9; TCRdb gives TRBD2 as the D gene, but with no DNA this cannot be confirmed. The CDR3 is 19 amino acids. Germline values: CDR1 SGDLS, CDR2 YYNGEE. This CDR3 reads CASSQNENPGLADYNEQFF.

The V and J genes are TRBV5-6 and TRBJ2-1; the D call from TCRdb, TRBD2, cannot be confirmed without DNA. There are 16 residues in the CDR3. Germline CDR1 is SGHDT and CDR2 is YYEEEE. The CDR3 protein is CASSLGWGGLGNEQFF.

The chain employs TRBV19 and TRBJ2-2; without DNA, the TCRdb call of TRBD1 cannot be checked. The CDR3 spans 15 residues. Germline-derived CDR1 and CDR2 are LNHDA and SQIVND (reference sequence). The CDR3 here is CASSIRQANTGELFF.

The chain joins TRBV25-1 to TRBJ2-5. The CDR3 consists of 13 residues. Germline-derived CDR1 and CDR2 are MGHDK and SYGVNS. This CDR3 is CASSEYLGETQYF.

This CDR3 is CASSFGQGYRGYTF. The chain uses TRBV27 and TRBJ1-2; lacking DNA, the TRBD1 call made by TCRdb goes unchecked. Germline assignment: CDR1 MNHEY and CDR2 SMNVEV (reference sequence). The CDR3 has 14 amino acids.

V usage is TRBV5-1 and J usage is TRBJ1-1. CDR3 length equals 15 residues. The germline gives CDR1 SGHRS, CDR2 YFSETQ. The CDR3 region is CASSPTDGMNTEAFF. Full variable domain (rest looked up from reference TRBV5-1 and TRBJ1-1): KAGVTQTPRYLIKTRGQQVTLSCSPISGHRSVSWYQQTPGQGLQFLFEYFSETQRNKGNFPGRFSGRQFSNSRSEMNVSTLELGDSALYLCASSPTDGMNTEAFFGQGTRLTVV.

J is TRBJ2-3 and V is TRBV29-1; TCRdb picks TRBD1, but there is no DNA to check that call. The CDR3 is 12 amino acids. CDR1 SQVTM and CDR2 ANQGSEA come from the germline V gene. The chain's CDR3 is CSAPGGTDTQYF.